What follows are 23 T cell receptor beta chains derived from one specimen sequenced in a study of blood T cells in healthy people across ages. The second PCR ran 7 to 11 cycles with a sample-barcoded 5' primer and J-beta primers. TCRdb analysed the 5' RACE reads with MiXCR anew, one entry per CDR3 protein. The repertoire consists of fewer than 2 million distinct CDR3 sequences, with about two fifths occurring once and the leading ten covering roughly 23%. Sequencing was carried out using blood. These receptors were taken from a human donor in good health.

This rearrangement joins TRBV27 to TRBJ1-2; possible D gene TRBD1, 6 bases. Germline values: CDR1 MNHEY, CDR2 SMNVEV (reference sequence). The CDR3 has 11 amino acids. Trimming removed 10 bases at V and 8 bases at J, with 14 bases between. DNA of the CDR3: TGTGCCACCGCGGGGGCGACCGGCTACACCTTC. This gives the protein CATAGATGYTF.

The chain has TRBV7-2 and TRBJ2-7; D is perhaps TRBD1 or TRBD2 (5 bases each). The CDR3 loop spans 14 amino acids. The germline V gene has CDR1 SGHTA and CDR2 FQGNSA. Trimming shortened V by 7 bases and J by 3 bases, and 16 bases separated the two germline ends. In DNA, the CDR3 is TGTGCCAGCACCCAATGGGGGTTCGGCTACGAGCAGTACTTC. It codes for CASTQWGFGYEQYF.

Comments on this clonotype: At one of its ends the junction is not consistent with the germline gene, which may arise from a read error. V and J are TRBV15 and TRBJ2-4; D is perhaps TRBD1 (5 bases). Germline-derived CDR1 and CDR2 are LNHNV and YYDKDF (reference sequence). The CDR3 consists of 12 residues. The CDR3 loop is CATSSQGNIRYF. The DNA of the CDR3 is TGTGCCACCAGCTCTCAGGGAAACATTCGGTACTTC.

For this clonotype: Since a much larger clone is just one base distant, this may be a read error. The chain links TRBV7-6 to TRBJ2-7; TRBD2 agrees at 8 bases. Trimming took 5 bases from V and 1 from J; bases not matched to a gene: 7. CDR1 and CDR2 (germline): SGHVS, FNYEAQ. The CDR3 is made up of 15 amino acids. The CDR3 loop reads CASSPTSVASYEQYF. Here the CDR3 DNA reads TGTGCCAGCAGCCCGACTAGCGTGGCATCCTACGAGCAGTACTTC. The entire variable domain, with the rest obtained from reference TRBV7-6 and TRBJ2-7, is as follows: GAGVSQSPRYKVTKRGQDVALRCDPISGHVSLYWYRQALGQGPEFLTYFNYEAQQDKSGLPNDRFSAERPEGSISTLTIQRTEQRDSAMYRCASSPTSVASYEQYFGPGTRLTVT.

The chain has TRBV10-3 and TRBJ1-6, with D uncertain. The CDR3 length is 13 residues. Germline lookup yields CDR1 ENHRY and CDR2 SYGVKD. Trimming left V 10 bases short and J 2 bases short, with 9 bases between. The CDR3 sequence is CASVGAYNSPLHF. The CDR3, as DNA: TGTGCCAGTGTTGGGGCCTATAATTCACCCCTCCACTTT.

In this sample, this clonotype turned up a few times. V and J are TRBV20-1 and TRBJ2-4; the D is unclear. Germline V gene data show CDR1 as DFQATT and CDR2 as SNEGSKA (reference sequence). V lost 0 bases and J 8 bases, leaving 8 bases between the germline ends. CDR3 length equals 12 residues. In DNA, the CDR3 is TGCAGTGCTAGAGATCTCGCAGACATTCAGTACTTC. The encoded protein is CSARDLADIQYF.

V is TRBV12-3 or TRBV12-4 and J is TRBJ1-1; no firm D call. The V end was cut by 8 bases, the J end by 3 bases, with 13 bases between. This CDR3 is 13 amino acids long. The CDR3 sequence is CASGRGSDTEAFF. The CDR3 nucleotides read TGTGCCAGCGGCCGCGGGTCGGACACTGAAGCTTTCTTT.

J is TRBJ2-5 and V is TRBV6-6; no definite D call. This CDR3 has 14 residues. The germline V gene encodes CDR1 MNHNY and CDR2 SVGAGI (reference sequence). Trimming pared 4 bases from V and 1 base from J, leaving 10 bases between. CDR3 loop: CASSFPGSQETQYF. DNA of the CDR3: TGTGCCAGCAGTTTCCCCGGTAGCCAAGAGACCCAGTACTTC.

The chain combines TRBV15 with TRBJ2-7, with D tentatively TRBD1 (6 bases). The CDR3 has 16 amino acids. Germline CDR1 LNHNV, CDR2 YYDKDF (reference sequence). V was trimmed by 0 bases and J by 5 bases, leaving 17 bases between them. CDR3 loop: CATSRDLPAKGDEQYF. CDR3 coding DNA: TGTGCCACCAGCAGAGATCTACCGGCGAAGGGGGACGAGCAGTACTTC.

This chain connects TRBV18 to TRBJ2-1, with D maybe TRBD2 (6 bases). Judging by the DNA end, TRBJ2-7 fits better; the J call may be wrong. The germline gives CDR1 KGHSH, CDR2 LQKENI. The CDR3 length is 14 residues. CDR3 residues: CASSPGGLCNEQYF. In nucleotides, the CDR3 is TGTGCCAGCTCACCGGGGGGTCTTTGCAATGAGCAGTACTTC.

V usage is TRBV20-1 and J usage is TRBJ1-5; tentative D call: TRBD1 (6 bases). Trimming shortened V by 5 bases and J by 0 bases, and 11 bases separated the two germline ends. CDR1 and CDR2 from the germline V gene are DFQATT and SNEGSKA (reference sequence). CDR3 length equals 14 residues. The CDR3 protein is CSAAGEYSNQPQHF. For the CDR3, the DNA is TGCAGTGCTGCAGGGGAATATAGCAATCAGCCCCAGCATTTT.

As for this clonotype: One end of the junction is discordant with germline, which a read error may explain. This chain uses TRBV12-3 or TRBV12-4 with TRBJ1-4; D not resolved. This CDR3 is 14 amino acids long. This CDR3 is CVSSFGATNEKLFF. CDR3 bases: TGTGTCAGCAGTTTCGGCGCAACTAATGAAAAACTGTTTTTT.

This clonotype has only a few counts. The chain joins TRBV25-1 to TRBJ2-5; D gene unclear. CDR3 length equals 10 residues. In germline, CDR1 is MGHDK, CDR2 SYGVNS. Trimming pared 4 bases from V and 11 bases from J, leaving 8 bases between. The CDR3 sequence: CASSGLGQYF. The CDR3 DNA reads as TGTGCCAGCAGTGGTTTAGGGCAGTACTTC.

The chain links TRBV7-2 to TRBJ2-7, with 12 bases lining up with TRBD2. The CDR3 sequence is 16 residues long. The J segment lost 3 bases and the V segment lost 1 base, leaving 4 bases of the junction unmatched. Per germline, CDR1 SGHTA and CDR2 FQGNSA. The CDR3 loop is CASSLDRLAGVYEQYF. The CDR3 bases are TGTGCCAGCAGCTTAGACCGACTAGCGGGGGTCTACGAGCAGTACTTC.

The chain couples TRBV25-1 to TRBJ2-1; 9 bases line up with TRBD1. After removal of 5 bases from V and 8 bases from J, the junction contained 13 bases not matched to a gene. Germline loops: CDR1 MGHDK, CDR2 SYGVNS. The CDR3 spans 16 residues. CDR3 bases: TGTGCCAGCAGTACACTTCCCGGGACAGGGCTCGATGAGCAGTTCTTC. Translated, it gives CASSTLPGTGLDEQFF. The variable domain in full, completed from reference TRBV25-1 and TRBJ2-1, reads EADIYQTPRYLVIGTGKKITLECSQTMGHDKMYWYQQDPGMELHLIHYSYGVNSTEKGDLSSESTVSRIRTEHFPLTLESARPSHTSQYLCASSTLPGTGLDEQFFGPGTRLTVL.

This chain connects TRBV7-8 to TRBJ2-7; D may be TRBD1 (6 bases). V was clipped by 5 bases and J by 7 bases, with 21 bases between them. CDR1 and CDR2 (germline): SGHVS, FQNEAQ. This CDR3 is built from 15 residues. CDR3 region: CASSPDLREGEEQYF. Here the CDR3 DNA reads TGTGCCAGCAGCCCCGATTTACGAGAGGGGGAAGAGCAGTACTTC.

V gene TRBV4-1 combines with J gene TRBJ1-1, with TRBD1 as a possible D gene (6 bases). The CDR3 has 17 residues. The germline gives CDR1 MGHRA, CDR2 YSYEKL. V was trimmed by 4 bases and J by 0 bases, leaving 18 bases between them. The DNA for the CDR3 is TGCGCCAGCAGCCGAGACGGGACACCAAAAGTGAACACTGAAGCTTTCTTT. Its translation: CASSRDGTPKVNTEAFF.

This clonotype was found many times. V is TRBV7-2 and J is TRBJ2-5, with D perhaps matching TRBD1 (5 bases). CDR1 is SGHTA, CDR2 FQGNSA, per germline. This CDR3 is built from 16 residues. V lost 1 base to trimming and J lost 2 bases, with 14 bases between them. The CDR3 loop reads CASSLGGLRLQETQYF. CDR3 DNA sequence: TGTGCCAGCAGCTTAGGGGGCCTAAGATTACAAGAGACCCAGTACTTC.

The genes are TRBV10-3 and TRBJ1-2; 7 bases agree with TRBD1. The CDR3 loop spans 13 amino acids. The J segment lost 8 bases and the V segment lost 0 bases, leaving 3 bases of the junction unmatched. Germline V gene sequence: CDR1 ENHRY, CDR2 SYGVKD. In nucleotides, the CDR3 is TGTGCCATCAGTGAGTCGATAGGGGGCGGCTACACCTTC. It is translated as CAISESIGGGYTF.

This rearrangement joins TRBV6-6 to TRBJ1-2; 7 bases match TRBD1. The CDR3 runs to 15 residues. CDR1 MNHNY and CDR2 SVGAGI come from the germline V gene (reference sequence). J lost 6 bases, V lost 7 bases, and 14 bases had no gene match. The CDR3 protein is CASNLRQGVGDGYTF. The CDR3 bases are TGTGCCAGCAATCTAAGACAGGGTGTCGGCGATGGCTACACCTTC.

V gene TRBV28 combines with J gene TRBJ2-3, with D uncertain. V shed 6 bases and J shed 6 bases, with 7 bases lying between them. The CDR3 covers 11 residues. The germline gives CDR1 MDHEN, CDR2 SYDVKM. CDR3 in amino acids: CASRGMDTQYF. The DNA for the CDR3 is TGTGCCAGCAGGGGGATGGATACGCAGTATTTT.

The CDR3 DNA is TGTGCCAGCAGGCGCCAGGGGATTGCCGAGCAGTACTTC. Protein: CASRRQGIAEQYF. The V and J genes are TRBV7-2 and TRBJ2-4; possibly TRBD1 for D (6 bases). TRBJ2-7 matches the DNA end more closely, so the J call is doubtful. CDR3 length: 13 amino acids. The germline gives CDR1 SGHTA, CDR2 FQGNSA.

The rearrangement links TRBV6-6 to TRBJ2-7, with TRBD1 as a possible D gene (5 bases). The CDR3 contains 12 residues. Between the trimmed V and J ends, which lost 6 bases and 4 bases, there was a span of 10 bases. Looked up from germline, CDR1 is MNHNY and CDR2 is SVGAGI (reference sequence). CDR3 nucleotides: TGTGCCAGCAGAGTCCAGGGTTACGAGCAGTACTTC. Encoded protein: CASRVQGYEQYF.